The 7 T cell receptor beta chains below come from one sample, sequenced in a study of post-analysis software for immune sequencing data. Included in the TCR beta cDNA libraries were unique molecular identifiers. TCRdb re-called the PCR reads with MiXCR, one entry per CDR3 protein. This sample has 740,000 or so distinct CDR3 sequences; approximately 57% occur once, and the top ten carry 4.6%. These TCRs' antigens remain unknown. Study observations and caveats: In patients, about 5 TRBV segments were more frequent than in controls, with TRBV5-6, TRBV5-1 and TRBV20-1 among them.

Sample: blood. The receptor source for this set is a girl aged 10-17 years with multiple sclerosis.

This clonotype was picked up one time. The genes are TRBV12-3 or TRBV12-4 and TRBJ2-5; the D is unclear. The assigned J gene may be wrong: the sequence end matches TRBJ2-7 better. There are 11 residues in the CDR3. The CDR3 bases are TGTGCCAGCACCGCGCGTGGCGAGCAGTACTTC. Protein sequence: CASTARGEQYF.

The chain has TRBV29-1 and TRBJ1-1; D is possibly TRBD1 (6 bases). Trimming shortened V by 3 bases and J by 0 bases, and 11 bases separated the two germline ends. The CDR3 contains 14 residues. The germline V gene encodes CDR1 SQVTM and CDR2 ANQGSEA. The CDR3 region is CSVDSQGLNTEAFF. The CDR3 DNA sequence: TGCAGCGTTGATTCTCAGGGGTTGAACACTGAAGCTTTCTTT.

This rearrangement joins TRBV5-1 to TRBJ2-7; 11 bases are a match to TRBD2. CDR1 and CDR2 (germline): SGHRS, YFSETQ. V dropped 4 bases and J dropped 5; count of bases not matched to a gene: 8. The CDR3 sequence is 15 residues long. CDR3 nucleotides: TGCGCCAGCAGCAGACTAGCGGGGACTTCCCACGAGCAGTACTTC. Translated: CASSRLAGTSHEQYF. Complete variable domain (other parts from reference TRBV5-1 and TRBJ2-7): KAGVTQTPRYLIKTRGQQVTLSCSPISGHRSVSWYQQTPGQGLQFLFEYFSETQRNKGNFPGRFSGRQFSNSRSEMNVSTLELGDSALYLCASSRLAGTSHEQYFGPGTRLTVT.

V usage is TRBV4-1 and J usage is TRBJ2-1; D is uncertain. V lost 1 base to trimming and J lost 0 bases, with 10 bases between them. CDR3 size: 16 residues. CDR1 and CDR2 (germline): MGHRA, YSYEKL. CDR3 DNA sequence: TGCGCCAGCAGCCAAGTACCGGAACTCTCCTACAATGAGCAGTTCTTC. Its translation is CASSQVPELSYNEQFF.

V and J are TRBV7-9 and TRBJ2-5, with 7 bases lining up with TRBD2. CDR1 and CDR2 (germline): SEHNR, FQNEAQ (reference sequence). This CDR3 spans 17 amino acids. With 3 bases clipped from V and 5 bases from J, the junction kept 15 bases outside the gene matches. CDR3 nucleotides: TGTGCCAGCAGCTTGTCCGGCCTGCGGGGGAACAGGGAGACCCAGTACTTC. The encoded protein is CASSLSGLRGNRETQYF.

The chain carries TRBV10-3 and TRBJ2-5; D possibly uses TRBD1 or TRBD2 (6 bases each). The J call may be wrong; the DNA end is better matched by TRBJ2-7. The CDR3 is 12 amino acids. Per germline, CDR1 ENHRY and CDR2 SYGVKD. The CDR3 DNA is TGTGCCATCAGGTCGGGGGCCGACGAGCAGTACTTC. It codes for CAIRSGADEQYF.

The chain has TRBV20-1 and TRBJ2-5; maybe TRBD2 (6 bases). The CDR3 runs to 12 residues. CDR1 is DFQATT, CDR2 SNEGSKA, per germline (reference sequence). Deletions cut 4 bases from V and 3 bases from J, with 9 bases between. The CDR3 protein is CSAIGGEETQYF. CDR3 bases: TGCAGTGCTATCGGCGGGGAAGAGACCCAGTACTTC.